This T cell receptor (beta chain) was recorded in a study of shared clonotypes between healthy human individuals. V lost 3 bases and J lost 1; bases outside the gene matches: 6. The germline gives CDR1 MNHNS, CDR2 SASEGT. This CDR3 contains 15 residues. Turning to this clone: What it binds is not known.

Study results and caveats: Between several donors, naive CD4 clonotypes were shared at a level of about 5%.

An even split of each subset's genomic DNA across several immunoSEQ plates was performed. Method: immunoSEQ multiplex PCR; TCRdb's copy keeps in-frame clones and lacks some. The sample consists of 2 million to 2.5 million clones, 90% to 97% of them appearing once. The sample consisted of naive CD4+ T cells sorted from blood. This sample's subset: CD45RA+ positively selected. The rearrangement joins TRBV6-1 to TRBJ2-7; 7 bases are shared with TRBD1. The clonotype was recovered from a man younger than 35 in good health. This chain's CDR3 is CASSDSQGESYEQYF. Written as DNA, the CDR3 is TGTGCCAGCAGTGATTCGCAGGGGGAGTCCTACGAGCAGTACTTC.